This record concerns one T cell receptor beta chain sequence. What it recognizes is unknown. The data were obtained in a study of cytomegalovirus exposure and HLA in healthy donors. Study-level points and caveats: Confirmation was obtained in vitro that a few CMV-associated chains are specific for CMV antigens.

The repertoire was sequenced with immunoSEQ multiplex PCR; TCRdb's copy has only in-frame clones and lacks some. Of over 60,000 clones in the sample, roughly 95% were seen once. The CDR3 is made up of 15 amino acids. In germline, CDR1 is SGHRS, CDR2 YFSETQ. V trimming: 4 bases; J trimming: 2 bases; junction bases outside the gene matches: 2. This chain uses TRBV5-1 with TRBJ2-2; 10 bases are a match to TRBD2. The sequenced material came from PBMCs. The TCR sequence derives from a woman between 18 and 30 years old in good health and CMV-seropositive. CDR3 loop: CASSQLAGNTGELFF. CDR3 nucleotide sequence: TGCGCCAGCAGCCAACTAGCGGGAAACACCGGGGAGCTGTTTTTT.